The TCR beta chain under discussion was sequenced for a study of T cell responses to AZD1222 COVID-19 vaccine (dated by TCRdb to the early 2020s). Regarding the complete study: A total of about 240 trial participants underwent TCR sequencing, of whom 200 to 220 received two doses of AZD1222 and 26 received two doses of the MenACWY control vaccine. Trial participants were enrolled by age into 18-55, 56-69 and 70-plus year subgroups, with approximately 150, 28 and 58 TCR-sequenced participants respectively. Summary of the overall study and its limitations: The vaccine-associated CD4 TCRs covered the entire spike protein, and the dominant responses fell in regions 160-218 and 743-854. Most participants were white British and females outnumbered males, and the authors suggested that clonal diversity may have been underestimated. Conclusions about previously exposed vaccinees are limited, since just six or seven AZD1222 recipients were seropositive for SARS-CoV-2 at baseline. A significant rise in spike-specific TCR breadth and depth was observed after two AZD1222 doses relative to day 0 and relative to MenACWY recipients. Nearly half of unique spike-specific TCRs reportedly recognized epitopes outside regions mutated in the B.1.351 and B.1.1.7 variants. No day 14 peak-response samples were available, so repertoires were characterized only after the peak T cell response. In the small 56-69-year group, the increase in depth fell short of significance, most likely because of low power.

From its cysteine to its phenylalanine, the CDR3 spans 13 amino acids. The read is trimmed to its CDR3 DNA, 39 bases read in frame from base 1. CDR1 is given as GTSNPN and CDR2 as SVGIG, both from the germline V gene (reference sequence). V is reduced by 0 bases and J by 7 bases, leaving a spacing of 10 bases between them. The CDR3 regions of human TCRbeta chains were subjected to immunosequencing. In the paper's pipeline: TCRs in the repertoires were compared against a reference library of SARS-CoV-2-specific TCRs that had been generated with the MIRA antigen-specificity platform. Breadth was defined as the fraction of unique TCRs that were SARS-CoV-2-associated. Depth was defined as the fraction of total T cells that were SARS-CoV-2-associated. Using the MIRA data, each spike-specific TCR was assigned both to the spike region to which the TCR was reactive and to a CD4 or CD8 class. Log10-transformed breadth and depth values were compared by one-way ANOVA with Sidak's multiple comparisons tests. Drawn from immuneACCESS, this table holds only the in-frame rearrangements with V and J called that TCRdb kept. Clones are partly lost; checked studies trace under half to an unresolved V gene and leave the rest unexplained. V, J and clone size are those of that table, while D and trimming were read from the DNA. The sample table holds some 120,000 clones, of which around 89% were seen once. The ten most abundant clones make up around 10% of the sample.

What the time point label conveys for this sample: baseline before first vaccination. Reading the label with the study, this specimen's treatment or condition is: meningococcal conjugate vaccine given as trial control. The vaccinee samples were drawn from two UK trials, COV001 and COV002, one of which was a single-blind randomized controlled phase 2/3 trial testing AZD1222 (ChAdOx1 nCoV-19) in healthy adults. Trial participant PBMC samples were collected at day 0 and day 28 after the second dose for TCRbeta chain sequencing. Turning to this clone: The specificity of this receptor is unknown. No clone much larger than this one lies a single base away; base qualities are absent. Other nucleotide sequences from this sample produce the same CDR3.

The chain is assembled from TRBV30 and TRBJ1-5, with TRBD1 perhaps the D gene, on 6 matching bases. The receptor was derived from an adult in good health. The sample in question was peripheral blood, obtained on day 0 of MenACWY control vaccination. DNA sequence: TGTGCCTGGAGTGTACAGGGAGGGCAGCCCCAGCATTTT. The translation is CAWSVQGGQPQHF.